One sample yielded the 24 T cell receptor beta chains listed below, sequenced in a study of shared clonotypes between healthy human individuals. Data came from immunoSEQ multiplex PCR; TCRdb stores just in-frame clones and leaves some out. This sample yields about 680,000 clones, of which 74% are seen a single time; less than 2% belongs to the top ten. Sequenced material: memory CD4+ T cells sorted from blood. Subset: CD45RA-negative fraction. These TCRs come from a woman aged 30 to 39 in good health.

The chain employs TRBV13 and TRBJ1-4, with 7 bases matching TRBD1. The V gene's germline CDR1 is PRHDT and CDR2 FYEKMQ (reference sequence). The CDR3 totals 18 residues. V shed 5 bases, J shed 3 bases, and the junction held 15 bases outside the gene matches. This CDR3 reads CASSLRDSFFAANEKLFF. As DNA, the CDR3 is TGTGCCAGCAGCCTGCGGGACAGCTTTTTTGCGGCTAATGAAAAACTGTTTTTT.

V usage is TRBV2 and J usage is TRBJ2-1, with D possibly TRBD1 on 6 matching bases. Trimming took off 8 bases at V and 6 bases at J, with 14 bases between the two ends. The germline V gene encodes CDR1 SNHLY and CDR2 FYNNEI. The CDR3 consists of 13 residues. This chain's CDR3 is CASGQGWGNEQFF. The CDR3 coding sequence is TGTGCCAGCGGTCAGGGGTGGGGCAATGAGCAGTTCTTC.

Only a few counts were recorded for this clone. The chain is built from TRBV28 and TRBJ2-1; D is perhaps TRBD2 (6 bases). The V end was cut by 3 bases, the J end by 13 bases, with 19 bases between. CDR3 size: 14 residues. Germline CDR1 is MDHEN and CDR2 is SYDVKM. CDR3 in amino acids: CASSFGGVRYVQFF. CDR3 sequence (DNA): TGTGCCAGCAGTTTTGGAGGGGTTCGCTATGTTCAGTTCTTC.

DNA for the CDR3: TGTGCCAGCAGCCCCCAGGGGGTTGGTACCGGGGAGCTGTTTTTT. It is translated as CASSPQGVGTGELFF. The rearrangement uses TRBV11-2 and TRBJ2-2; 7 bases align to TRBD1. Germline V gene sequence: CDR1 SGHAT, CDR2 FQNNGV. The length of the CDR3 is 15 residues. Trimming cost V 5 bases and J 5 bases; bases outside gene matches: 8.

This chain links TRBV6-5 with TRBJ2-5; possible D gene TRBD1, 5 bases. Germline-derived CDR1 and CDR2 are MNHEY and SVGAGI. The ends were cut back, 5 bases at V and 1 base at J, with 8 bases in the middle. CDR3 length equals 13 residues. CDR3 nucleotide sequence: TGTGCCAGCAGTCCCGACAGCCAAGAGACCCAGTACTTC. Translation: CASSPDSQETQYF.

This clone has more than one count but fewer than ten. The chain is built from TRBV6-1 and TRBJ2-5, with D maybe TRBD1 (5 bases). The CDR3 runs 18 residues. With 2 bases removed from V and 2 bases from J, the gap between germline ends came to 21 bases. Germline lookup yields CDR1 MNHNS and CDR2 SASEGT. The CDR3 loop reads CASSETTVFWTRQETQYF. The CDR3 DNA is TGTGCCAGCAGTGAAACGACAGTTTTTTGGACCCGACAAGAGACCCAGTACTTC.

The chain combines TRBV11-2 with TRBJ2-3; possible D gene TRBD2, 6 bases. Between the trimmed V and J ends, which lost 9 bases and 3 bases, there was a span of 13 bases. The CDR3 loop spans 13 amino acids. Looked up from germline, CDR1 is SGHAT and CDR2 is FQNNGV. The CDR3, as DNA: TGTGCCAGTAGCAGCCGGGAGACAGATACGCAGTATTTT. Protein: CASSSRETDTQYF.

The rearrangement links TRBV18 to TRBJ2-5; D possibly corresponds to TRBD1 (6 bases). Trimming removed 0 bases from V and 5 bases from J, with 13 bases in between. CDR1 is KGHSH and CDR2 is LQKENI in the germline V gene. The CDR3 is 15 residues long. The DNA of the CDR3 is TGTGCCAGCTCACCACCGGAGACAGGCCGGGAGACCCAGTACTTC. Translated, it gives CASSPPETGRETQYF.

The table lists this clone with a count of one. V and J are TRBV15 and TRBJ2-1; 8 bases fit TRBD1. Per the germline V gene, CDR1 is LNHNV and CDR2 is YYDKDF (reference sequence). V gave up 3 bases and J gave up 4 bases; unmatched junction bases: 8. CDR3 length equals 16 residues. For the CDR3, the DNA is TGTGCCACCAGCAGTACTGGACAGGGTGGGTACAATGAGCAGTTCTTC. It is translated as CATSSTGQGGYNEQFF.

The sample holds many counts of this clone. This specimen includes other DNA sequences encoding the same CDR3. This rearrangement joins TRBV5-1 to TRBJ2-3, with D unclear. From germline, CDR1 is SGHRS and CDR2 YFSETQ. The CDR3 is made up of 11 amino acids. V shed 4 bases and J shed 2 bases, with 2 bases lying between them. CDR3 bases: TGCGCCAGCAGCAACACAGATACGCAGTATTTT. It yields the protein CASSNTDTQYF.

V and J are TRBV6-4 and TRBJ2-7; D unclear. The CDR3 is 13 amino acids. V was trimmed by 2 bases and J by 6 bases, leaving 11 bases between them. Germline-derived CDR1 and CDR2 are MRHNA and SNTAGT. For the CDR3, the DNA is TGTGCCAGCAGTGACCATCCAACGGGCGAGCAGTACTTC. The encoded protein is CASSDHPTGEQYF.

In nucleotides, the CDR3 is TGTGCCAGCAGCCAAGACTGGTTGAGGGGGAGGTACGAGCAGTACTTC. This sequence encodes CASSQDWLRGRYEQYF. This sequence joins TRBV14 and TRBJ2-7; D tentatively fits TRBD1 or TRBD2 (6 bases each). Germline V CDR1 and CDR2: SGHDN, FVKESK. The length of the CDR3 is 16 residues. V was clipped by 0 bases and J by 4 bases, with 16 bases between them.

This clone was recorded only once. The chain combines TRBV5-1 with TRBJ2-7; possibly TRBD2 for D (5 bases). The CDR3 extends over 13 amino acids. The ends were cut back, 3 bases at V and 3 bases at J, with 10 bases in the middle. Germline V lookup: CDR1 SGHRS, CDR2 YFSETQ. Here the CDR3 DNA reads TGCGCCAGCAGCTCGAGGACTGGCTACGAGCAGTACTTC. Translated, it gives CASSSRTGYEQYF.

This clone was counted only a few times. The chain combines TRBV7-7 with TRBJ2-2, with TRBD2 matching over 9 bases. This CDR3 region has 18 residues. In germline, CDR1 is SSHAT, CDR2 FNYEAQ (reference sequence). J lost 1 base, V lost 0 bases, and 6 bases had no gene match. The CDR3 DNA is TGTGCCAGCAGCTTAGCGTTAGCGGGAGAGTGGAACACCGGGGAGCTGTTTTTT. This encodes CASSLALAGEWNTGELFF.

The chain uses TRBV4-1 and TRBJ2-1; 15 nucleotides agree with TRBD2. From germline, CDR1 is MGHRA and CDR2 YSYEKL. The trim removed 3 bases at V and 7 bases at J, leaving 1 base unmatched. The CDR3 loop spans 15 amino acids. DNA of the CDR3: TGCGCCAGCAGCCACGGGACTAGCGGGAGGAATGAGCAGTTCTTC. Protein sequence: CASSHGTSGRNEQFF.

The chain joins TRBV7-8 to TRBJ2-7; possible D gene TRBD2, 6 bases. The CDR3 totals 15 residues. V was cut by 1 base and J by 5 bases, with 15 bases left in between. Germline CDR1 SGHVS, CDR2 FQNEAQ. CDR3 in DNA: TGTGCCAGCAGCTTAGTAGGCGGGGCAATAAACGAGCAGTACTTC. Translating it yields CASSLVGGAINEQYF.

V is TRBV5-5 and J is TRBJ2-1; 8 bases line up with TRBD2. Germline CDR1 is SGHKS and CDR2 is YYEKEE (reference sequence). This CDR3 has 15 amino acids. Trimming took 4 bases from V and 3 from J; bases not matched to a gene: 6. The CDR3 is CASSSHGGVYNEQFF. As DNA, the CDR3 is TGTGCCAGCAGCAGCCACGGGGGGGTCTACAATGAGCAGTTCTTC.

This chain joins TRBV19 and TRBJ2-3; 10 bases line up with TRBD2. Per the germline V gene, CDR1 is LNHDA and CDR2 is SQIVND (reference sequence). The CDR3 is 14 amino acids. With 3 bases clipped from V and 4 bases from J, the junction kept 1 base outside the gene matches. CDR3 DNA sequence: TGTGCCAGTAGTATGCTAGCGGGAGCAGATACGCAGTATTTT. Its translation is CASSMLAGADTQYF.

This clone was counted between two and nine times. The chain uses TRBV7-9 and TRBJ2-7; 11 bases are shared with TRBD2. Germline CDR1 reads SEHNR; CDR2 reads FQNEAQ (reference sequence). The CDR3 covers 15 residues. The V gene end was trimmed by 3 bases and the J gene end by 5 bases; junction bases not matched to a gene: 6. The CDR3 DNA reads TGTGCCAGCAGCTTCGGGACTAGCGGTGTCAACGAGCAGTACTTC. This translates into CASSFGTSGVNEQYF.

The V call is TRBV30, the J call TRBJ2-3, with D perhaps given as TRBD1 or TRBD2 (5 bases each). Germline V gene sequence: CDR1 GTSNPN, CDR2 SVGIG (reference sequence). The length of the CDR3 is 13 residues. V was clipped by 1 base and J by 10 bases, with 15 bases between them. This chain's CDR3 is CAWSGGPILAQYF. CDR3 nucleotides: TGTGCCTGGAGTGGGGGACCGATTTTGGCGCAGTATTTT.

This clone was seen ten or more times. Within the sample, other DNA sequences also encode this same CDR3. This chain joins TRBV5-1 and TRBJ2-2, with 11 nucleotides matching TRBD1. The CDR3 extends over 15 amino acids. J lost 4 bases, V lost 4 bases, and 3 bases had no gene match. Germline V gene sequence: CDR1 SGHRS, CDR2 YFSETQ. The DNA for the CDR3 is TGCGCCAGCAGCCCCGGGACAGGGGGCACCGGGGAGCTGTTTTTT. Translated: CASSPGTGGTGELFF.

The rearrangement uses TRBV7-8 and TRBJ2-7; 7 positions agree with TRBD2. The J segment lost 5 bases and the V segment lost 5 bases, leaving 6 bases of the junction unmatched. This CDR3 has 13 amino acids. Germline loops: CDR1 SGHVS, CDR2 FQNEAQ. This CDR3 reads CASSPGGGNEQYF. CDR3 in DNA: TGTGCCAGCAGCCCAGGCGGGGGTAACGAGCAGTACTTC. Looking up the rest from reference TRBV7-8 and TRBJ2-7 gives the full variable domain: GAGVSQSPRYKVAKRGQDVALRCDPISGHVSLFWYQQALGQGPEFLTYFQNEAQLDKSGLPSDRFFAERPEGSVSTLKIQRTQQEDSAVYLCASSPGGGNEQYFGPGTRLTVT.

This clone was recorded at least ten times. V usage is TRBV25-1 and J usage is TRBJ2-7; 7 bases align to TRBD2. This CDR3 spans 13 amino acids. CDR1 is MGHDK, CDR2 SYGVNS, per germline. Germline trimming cut 3 bases from V and 7 bases from J; bases unmatched to any gene: 6. The CDR3 DNA is TGTGCCAGCAGTGAGGGAGGGGTAGTGGAGCAGTACTTC. Translation: CASSEGGVVEQYF.

V and J are TRBV13 and TRBJ1-1; 7 bases align to TRBD1. The J segment lost 6 bases and the V segment lost 6 bases, leaving 10 bases of the junction unmatched. CDR3 length equals 14 residues. CDR1 and CDR2 from the germline V gene are PRHDT and FYEKMQ (reference sequence). CDR3 in amino acids: CASRLRQGFSEAFF. DNA of the CDR3: TGTGCCAGCAGACTAAGACAGGGTTTCTCTGAAGCTTTCTTT.